These 18 T cell receptor beta chains share one sample of origin, sequenced in a study of T-cell reconstitution after alpha-beta-depleted transplantation in children (dated by TCRdb to about 2016). The treatment or condition label, as the study defines it: allogeneic hematopoietic cell transplantation with graft depleted of TCRalphabeta T cells and CD19 B cells. Library generation was performed with PCR. These reads were obtained on an Illumina HiSeq 2500. TCR library preparation used molecular barcoding, with unique molecular identifiers applied to normalize quantification of the TCRbeta repertoire. Through fastp at Q25 and MiXCR, TCRdb rebuilt clones from the public reads, retaining in-frame beta chains. CDR3 protein duplicates are merged, each entry listing the most common genes and DNA. The sample table records approximately 190,000 distinct CDR3 sequences; under 8.5% of these occur just once. The top ten hold about a third of the sample.

The input for sequencing was PBMCs, mostly from graft donor cells, taken 360 days after TCRalphabeta/CD19-depleted stem cell transplant. The receptor set was obtained from a male patient between 2 and 10 years old who had a stem cell transplant for acute myeloid leukemia, so the T cells may come from the graft donor.

In this sample, this clonotype turned up a few times. V gene TRBV4-1 combines with J gene TRBJ2-7, with 9 bases lining up with TRBD1. The germline gives CDR1 MGHRA, CDR2 YSYEKL. V was pared by 1 base and J by 2 bases, with 9 bases of the junction left unmatched. This CDR3 comprises 17 residues. The CDR3 sequence: CASSQASGQGLPYEQYF. CDR3 coding DNA: TGCGCCAGCAGCCAAGCGAGCGGACAGGGGCTCCCCTACGAGCAGTACTTC.

This clonotype was seen more than once but under ten times. V gene TRBV5-1 combines with J gene TRBJ2-7; TRBD1 agrees at 9 bases. V gave up 4 bases and J gave up 2 bases; unmatched junction bases: 10. This CDR3 region has 16 residues. Germline CDR1 SGHRS, CDR2 YFSETQ. The CDR3 loop reads CASSPLPGQGTYEQYV. CDR3 coding DNA: TGCGCCAGCAGCCCTCTCCCGGGACAGGGAACCTACGAGCAGTACGTC.

This clonotype has just a few counts. The chain couples TRBV12-3 or TRBV12-4 to TRBJ2-5; possible D gene TRBD2, 5 bases. V gave up 7 bases and J gave up 2 bases, with 17 bases separating them. This CDR3 spans 15 amino acids. The CDR3 is CASTRGLAGQETQYF. CDR3 nucleotide sequence: TGTGCCAGCACCCGAGGGCTAGCTGGACAAGAGACCCAGTACTTC.

This clonotype has just a few counts. This chain connects TRBV6-2 or TRBV6-3 to TRBJ2-1, with 11 bases lining up with TRBD1. Per the germline V gene, CDR1 is MNHEY and CDR2 is SVGEGT. This CDR3 spans 16 amino acids. J gave up 4 bases and V 5 bases, and 7 bases lay outside the gene matches. The CDR3 coding sequence is TGTGCCAGCAGTCGCCAAGGGACAGGGGGGTACAATGAGCAGTTCTTC. Its translation: CASSRQGTGGYNEQFF.

There are a few counts of this clonotype. The chain has TRBV20-1 and TRBJ2-5; 11 nucleotides align to TRBD2. Trimming cost V 0 bases and J 5 bases; bases outside gene matches: 17. CDR3 size: 19 residues. Germline lookup yields CDR1 DFQATT and CDR2 SNEGSKA (reference sequence). Here the CDR3 DNA reads TGCAGTGCTAGAGATCCCGTCGGTAGCGGGAGGGCCCTCAGGGAGACCCAGTACTTC. It encodes CSARDPVGSGRALRETQYF.

This chain links TRBV12-3 or TRBV12-4 with TRBJ1-5; D is unclear. V was shortened by 5 bases and J by 0 bases, with 23 bases between the two germline ends. This CDR3 comprises 19 residues. The CDR3 loop reads CASSLQPPRAIHSNQPQHF. The CDR3 nucleotides are TGTGCCAGCAGTCTCCAACCACCCCGGGCCATACATAGCAATCAGCCCCAGCATTTT.

The V gene is TRBV20-1, the J gene TRBJ2-7, with 9 bases matching TRBD2. Germline V gene data show CDR1 as DFQATT and CDR2 as SNEGSKA (reference sequence). V was clipped by 3 bases and J by 0 bases; unmatched bases: 6. The CDR3 has 15 residues. The CDR3 loop is CSASWSGRPSYEQYF. The CDR3 nucleotides read TGCAGTGCTAGTTGGAGCGGGAGGCCCTCCTACGAGCAGTACTTC.

The CDR3 loop reads CATAGSSYNEQFF. The CDR3, as DNA: TGTGCCACCGCGGGGAGCTCCTACAATGAGCAGTTCTTC. The rearrangement links TRBV7-2 to TRBJ2-1, with D perhaps matching TRBD2 (6 bases). CDR1 is SGHTA, CDR2 FQGNSA, per germline. Trimming removed 10 bases from V and 0 bases from J, with 10 bases in between. There are 13 residues in the CDR3. Based on the CDR3 plus reference TRBV7-2 and TRBJ2-1, the full variable domain is GAGVSQSPSNKVTEKGKDVELRCDPISGHTALYWYRQSLGQGLEFLIYFQGNSAPDKSGLPSDRFSAERTGGSVSTLTIQRTQQEDSAVYLCATAGSSYNEQFFGPGTRLTVL.

This clonotype was seen many times. V gene TRBV5-1 combines with J gene TRBJ2-7, with TRBD2 matching 7 bases. The length of the CDR3 is 15 residues. CDR1 is SGHRS and CDR2 is YFSETQ in the germline V gene. The junction had 8 bases not matched to a gene; V was cut back by 4 bases and J by 1 base. CDR3 sequence reads: CASSGGVGGSYEQYF. CDR3 coding DNA: TGCGCCAGCAGCGGGGGGGTCGGAGGATCCTACGAGCAGTACTTC.

Many counts were recorded for this clonotype. The V gene is TRBV9, the J gene TRBJ2-6, with a possible D match to TRBD1 (6 bases). Trimming stripped 0 bases from V and 5 bases from J, with 12 bases between. Germline values: CDR1 SGDLS, CDR2 YYNGEE. This CDR3 has 16 amino acids. The CDR3 DNA reads TGTGCCAGCAGCGTAGGACAGGCTCTTAGGGCCAACGTCCTGACTTTC. Protein: CASSVGQALRANVLTF.

As regards this clonotype: This could be a read error, since a much larger clone is one nucleotide away. The rearrangement joins TRBV15 to TRBJ2-1; D is tentatively TRBD1 or TRBD2 (6 bases each). Germline CDR1 reads LNHNV; CDR2 reads YYDKDF (reference sequence). The CDR3 is made up of 15 amino acids. CDR3 residues: CATSRDPGAYNGQFF. CDR3 sequence (DNA): TGTGCCACCAGCAGAGATCCGGGGGCCTACAATGGGCAGTTCTTC.

This clonotype was detected only a few times. Here the CDR3 DNA reads TGTGCCAGCAGCGGCAAGCGGGGAACCTTCCAAGAGACCCAGTACTTC. Translating it yields CASSGKRGTFQETQYF. The gene calls are TRBV9 and TRBJ2-5; 7 bases map to TRBD2. Trimming removed 3 bases from V and 1 base from J; junction bases left unmatched: 9. Germline V gene data show CDR1 as SGDLS and CDR2 as YYNGEE. The CDR3 contains 16 residues.

This clonotype was seen a handful of times. This chain joins TRBV7-4 and TRBJ2-7, with 13 bases that match TRBD2. This CDR3 spans 17 amino acids. The V gene's germline CDR1 is SGHVT and CDR2 SQSDAQ. The V gene end was trimmed by 6 bases and the J gene end by 7 bases; junction bases not matched to a gene: 15. CDR3 DNA sequence: TGTGCCAGCAGACCACCCTTAGGACTAGCGGGGGAGGGGGAGCAGTACGTC. It translates to CASRPPLGLAGEGEQYV.

This clonotype was recorded many times. The chain recombines TRBV3-1 with TRBJ1-4, with unresolved D. Trimming shortened V by 4 bases and J by 7 bases, and 10 bases separated the two germline ends. This CDR3 contains 13 residues. Germline V gene lookup returns CDR1 LGHDT and CDR2 YNNKEL (reference sequence). The CDR3 region has the DNA TGTGCCAGCAGCCGACTTTCGAGTGAAAAACTGTTTTTT. Protein sequence: CASSRLSSEKLFF.

This chain uses TRBV7-2 with TRBJ2-4; TRBD2 agrees at 12 bases. J lost 3 bases, V lost 0 bases, and 6 bases had no gene match. The CDR3 sequence is 18 residues long. CDR1 and CDR2 (germline): SGHTA, FQGNSA. The CDR3 sequence: CASSLALAGGLDKNIQYF. DNA of the CDR3: TGTGCCAGCAGCTTAGCGCTAGCGGGGGGGCTGGACAAAAACATTCAGTACTTC.

This clonotype was counted ten times or more. The chain combines TRBV29-1 with TRBJ2-7; TRBD1 matches at 7 bases. Germline trimming cut 6 bases from V and 0 bases from J; bases unmatched to any gene: 2. The CDR3 totals 12 residues. Germline V gene data show CDR1 as SQVTM and CDR2 as ANQGSEA. The CDR3 DNA sequence: TGCAGCGTCAAGGGGGCCTCCTACGAGCAGTACTTC. The encoded protein is CSVKGASYEQYF.

The table lists this clonotype with a few counts. The V gene is TRBV27, the J gene TRBJ2-5; 11 bases are shared with TRBD2. The CDR3 has 15 amino acids. From germline, CDR1 is MNHEY and CDR2 SMNVEV (reference sequence). The V segment lost 5 bases and the J segment 7 bases; nucleotides outside the gene matches: 9. This CDR3 reads CASSAGTSGAGTQYF. CDR3 in DNA: TGTGCCAGCAGTGCCGGGACTAGCGGTGCTGGGACCCAGTACTTC.

This clonotype has at least ten counts. V gene TRBV29-1 combines with J gene TRBJ2-1; 8 bases align to TRBD2. Germline V CDR1 and CDR2: SQVTM, ANQGSEA. V was pared by 6 bases and J by 5 bases, with 6 bases of the junction left unmatched. The CDR3 loop spans 13 amino acids. CDR3 residues: CSVPGLGHNEQFF. CDR3 DNA: TGCAGCGTCCCGGGACTAGGGCACAATGAGCAGTTCTTC.